The sequence of this T cell receptor beta chain was determined in a study of control samples from healthy donors and cancer patients. This CDR3 contains 12 residues. Unmatched junction bases numbered 3, after V lost 5 bases and J lost 5 bases. CDR1 PRHDT and CDR2 FYEKMQ come from the germline V gene (reference sequence). Produced via immunoSEQ multiplex PCR; TCRdb's table is partial and in-frame only. The top ten hold roughly 5% of the sample, which has 150,000 to 200,000 clones, 80% to 90% seen once. The source is a woman in her 30s in good health. The chain links TRBV13 to TRBJ2-7; 7 bases match TRBD1. The sample was blood. CDR3 in DNA: TGTGCCAGCAGCCGGCAGGGGGACGAGCAGTACGTC. This codes for CASSRQGDEQYV.